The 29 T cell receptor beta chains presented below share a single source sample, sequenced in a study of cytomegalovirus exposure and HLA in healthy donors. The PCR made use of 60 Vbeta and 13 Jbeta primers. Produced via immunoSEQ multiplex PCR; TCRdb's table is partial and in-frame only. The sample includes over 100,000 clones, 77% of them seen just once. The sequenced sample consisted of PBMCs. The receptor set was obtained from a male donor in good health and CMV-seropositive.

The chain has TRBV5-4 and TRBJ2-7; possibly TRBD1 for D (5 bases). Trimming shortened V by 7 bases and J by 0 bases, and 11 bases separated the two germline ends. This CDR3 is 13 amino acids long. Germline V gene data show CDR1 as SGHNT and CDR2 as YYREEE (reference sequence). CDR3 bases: TGTGCCAGCGGCGCGACAGACTCCTACGAGCAGTACTTC. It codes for CASGATDSYEQYF. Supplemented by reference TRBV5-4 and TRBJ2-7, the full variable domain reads ETGVTQSPTHLIKTRGQQVTLRCSSQSGHNTVSWYQQALGQGPQFIFQYYREEENGRGNFPPRFSGLQFPNYSSELNVNALELDDSALYLCASGATDSYEQYFGPGTRLTVT.

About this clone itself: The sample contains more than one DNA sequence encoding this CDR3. The CDR3 is CASSKQDREGTYEQYF. The CDR3, as DNA: TGTGCCAGCAGCAAACAGGACAGGGAGGGGACCTACGAGCAGTACTTC. The chain combines TRBV21-1 with TRBJ2-7; the DNA was not used to check the table's D call, TRBD1. TRBV21-1 represents a pseudogene. The CDR3 spans 16 residues.

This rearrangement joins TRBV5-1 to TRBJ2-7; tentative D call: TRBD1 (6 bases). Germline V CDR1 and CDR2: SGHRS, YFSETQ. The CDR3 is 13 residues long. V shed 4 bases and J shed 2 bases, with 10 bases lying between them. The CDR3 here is CASSLRDTYEQYF. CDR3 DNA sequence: TGCGCCAGCAGCCTACGGGACACCTACGAGCAGTACTTC.

The CDR3 here is CASSLFYSGQGGFHQPQHF. DNA for the CDR3: TGTGCCAGCAGTTTATTTTATAGTGGTCAGGGAGGTTTTCATCAGCCCCAGCATTTT. The genes are TRBV28 and TRBJ1-5; D possibly corresponds to TRBD1 (5 bases). V lost 1 base and J 5 bases, leaving 24 bases between the germline ends. This CDR3 comprises 19 residues. Germline CDR1 MDHEN, CDR2 SYDVKM.

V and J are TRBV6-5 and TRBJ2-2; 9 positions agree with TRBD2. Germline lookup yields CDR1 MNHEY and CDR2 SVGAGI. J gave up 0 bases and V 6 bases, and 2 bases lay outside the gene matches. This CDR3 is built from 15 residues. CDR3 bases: TGTGCCAGCAGGCGACTAGCGGCGAACACCGGGGAGCTGTTTTTT. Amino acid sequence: CASRRLAANTGELFF.

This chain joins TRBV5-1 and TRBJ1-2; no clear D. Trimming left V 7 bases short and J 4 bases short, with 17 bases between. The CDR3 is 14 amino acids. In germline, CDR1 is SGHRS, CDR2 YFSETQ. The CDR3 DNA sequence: TGCGCCAGCGGACCGTCCGGGGTCGGCTATGGCTACACCTTC. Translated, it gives CASGPSGVGYGYTF.

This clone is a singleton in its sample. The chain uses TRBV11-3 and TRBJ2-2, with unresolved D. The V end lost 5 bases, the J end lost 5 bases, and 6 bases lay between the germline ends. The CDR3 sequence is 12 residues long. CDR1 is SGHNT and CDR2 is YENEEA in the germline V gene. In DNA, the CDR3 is TGTGCCAGCAGCCCTAGAACCGGGGAGCTGTTTTTT. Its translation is CASSPRTGELFF.

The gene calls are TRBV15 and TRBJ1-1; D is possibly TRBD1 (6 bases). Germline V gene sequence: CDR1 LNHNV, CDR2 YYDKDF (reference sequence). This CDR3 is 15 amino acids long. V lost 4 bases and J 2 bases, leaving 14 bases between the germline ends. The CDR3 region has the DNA TGTGCCACCAGCAACAGGGATGTGGCAAACACTGAAGCTTTCTTT. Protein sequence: CATSNRDVANTEAFF.

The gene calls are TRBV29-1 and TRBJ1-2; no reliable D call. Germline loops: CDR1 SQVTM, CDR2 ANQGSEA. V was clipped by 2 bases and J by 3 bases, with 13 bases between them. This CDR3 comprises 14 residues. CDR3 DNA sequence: TGCAGCGTTGAACCACAATACGTGGACTATGGCTACACCTTC. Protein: CSVEPQYVDYGYTF. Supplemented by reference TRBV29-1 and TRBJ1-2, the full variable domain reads SAVISQKPSRDICQRGTSLTIQCQVDSQVTMMFWYRQQPGQSLTLIATANQGSEATYESGFVIDKFPISRPNLTFSTLTVSNMSPEDSSIYLCSVEPQYVDYGYTFGSGTRLTVV.

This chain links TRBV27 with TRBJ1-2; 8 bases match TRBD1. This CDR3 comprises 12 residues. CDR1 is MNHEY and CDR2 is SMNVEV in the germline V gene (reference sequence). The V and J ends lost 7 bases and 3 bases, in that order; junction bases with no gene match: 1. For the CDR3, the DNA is TGTGCCAGCACAGGGGGCTACTATGGCTACACCTTC. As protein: CASTGGYYGYTF.

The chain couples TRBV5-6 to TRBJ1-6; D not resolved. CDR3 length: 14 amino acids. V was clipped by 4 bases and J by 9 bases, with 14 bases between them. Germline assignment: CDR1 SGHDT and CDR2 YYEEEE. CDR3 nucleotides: TGTGCCAGCAGCCTCGGGAGGGCTGTTTCACCCCTCCACTTT. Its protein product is CASSLGRAVSPLHF.

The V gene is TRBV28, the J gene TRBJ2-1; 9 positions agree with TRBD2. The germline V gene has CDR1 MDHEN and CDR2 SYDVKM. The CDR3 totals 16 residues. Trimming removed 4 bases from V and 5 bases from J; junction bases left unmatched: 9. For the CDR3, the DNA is TGTGCCAGCAGTTACCCCGGACTAGCGAGCAACAATGAGCAGTTCTTC. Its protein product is CASSYPGLASNNEQFF.

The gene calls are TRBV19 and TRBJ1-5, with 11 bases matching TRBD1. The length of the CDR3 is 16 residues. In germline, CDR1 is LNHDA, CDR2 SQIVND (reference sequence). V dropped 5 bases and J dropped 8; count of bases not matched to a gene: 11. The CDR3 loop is CASSPAGTGGWKPQHF. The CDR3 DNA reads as TGTGCCAGTAGTCCTGCTGGGACAGGGGGATGGAAGCCCCAGCATTTT.

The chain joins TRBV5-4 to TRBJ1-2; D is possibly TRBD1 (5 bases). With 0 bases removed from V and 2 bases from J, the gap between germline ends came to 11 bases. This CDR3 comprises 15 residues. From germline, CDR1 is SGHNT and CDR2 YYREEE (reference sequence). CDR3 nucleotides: TGTGCCAGCAGCTTGGCATCCCAGGGAAACTATGGCTACACCTTC. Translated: CASSLASQGNYGYTF.

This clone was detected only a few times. The CDR3 reads CASSYPTGGFYEQYF. For the CDR3, the DNA is TGTGCCAGCAGTTACCCGACAGGGGGCTTTTACGAGCAGTACTTC. The chain links TRBV6-6 to TRBJ2-7; 10 bases map to TRBD1. The germline CDR1 and CDR2 sequences are MNHNY and SVGAGI (reference sequence). Germline trimming cut 2 bases from V and 4 bases from J; bases unmatched to any gene: 5. The CDR3 is 15 amino acids.

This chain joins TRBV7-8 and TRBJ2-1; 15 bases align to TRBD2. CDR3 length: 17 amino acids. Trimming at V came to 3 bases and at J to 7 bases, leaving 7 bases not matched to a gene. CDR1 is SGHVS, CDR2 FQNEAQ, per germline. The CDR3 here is CASSFPGLAGGSNEQFF. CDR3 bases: TGTGCCAGCAGCTTCCCCGGACTAGCGGGAGGGTCGAATGAGCAGTTCTTC.

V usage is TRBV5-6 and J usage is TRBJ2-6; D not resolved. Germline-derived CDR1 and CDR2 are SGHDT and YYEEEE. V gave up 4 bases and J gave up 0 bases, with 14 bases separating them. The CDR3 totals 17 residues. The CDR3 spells CASSVRQHISGANVLTF. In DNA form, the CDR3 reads TGTGCCAGCAGCGTACGTCAACACATCTCTGGGGCCAACGTCCTGACTTTC.

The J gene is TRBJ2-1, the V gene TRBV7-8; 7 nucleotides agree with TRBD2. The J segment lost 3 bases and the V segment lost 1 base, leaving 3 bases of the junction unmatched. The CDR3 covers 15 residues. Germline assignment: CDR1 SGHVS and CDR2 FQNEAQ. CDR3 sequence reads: CASSLGLAVYNEQFF. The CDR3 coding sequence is TGTGCCAGCAGCTTAGGGCTAGCGGTCTACAATGAGCAGTTCTTC.

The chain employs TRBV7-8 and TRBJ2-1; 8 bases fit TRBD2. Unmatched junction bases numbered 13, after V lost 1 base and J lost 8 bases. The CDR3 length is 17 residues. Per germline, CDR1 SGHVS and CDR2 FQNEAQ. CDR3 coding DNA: TGTGCCAGCAGCTTAGAAGGCCTAGCGGGCCGTCCGGATGAGCAGTTCTTC. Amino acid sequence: CASSLEGLAGRPDEQFF.

The chain's CDR3 is CAISEGTGGTQYF. CDR3 bases: TGTGCCATCAGTGAGGGGACAGGGGGGACCCAGTACTTC. J is TRBJ2-5 and V is TRBV10-3; TRBD1 agrees at 11 bases. Germline values: CDR1 ENHRY, CDR2 SYGVKD. With 2 bases clipped from V and 7 bases from J, the junction kept 0 bases outside the gene matches. The CDR3 is 13 amino acids.

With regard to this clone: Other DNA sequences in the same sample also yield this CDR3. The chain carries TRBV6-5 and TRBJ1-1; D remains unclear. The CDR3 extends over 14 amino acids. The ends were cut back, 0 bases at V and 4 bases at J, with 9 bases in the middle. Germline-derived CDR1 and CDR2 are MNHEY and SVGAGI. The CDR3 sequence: CASSYSTGITEAFF. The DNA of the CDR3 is TGTGCCAGCAGTTACTCGACGGGGATCACTGAAGCTTTCTTT.

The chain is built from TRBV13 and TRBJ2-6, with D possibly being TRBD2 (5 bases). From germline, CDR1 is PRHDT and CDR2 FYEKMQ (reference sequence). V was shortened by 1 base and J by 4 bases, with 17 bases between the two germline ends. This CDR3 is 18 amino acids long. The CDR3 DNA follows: TGTGCCAGCAGCTTAGTCGGACTGGGTTTGGGGGGGGCCAACGTCCTGACTTTC. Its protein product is CASSLVGLGLGGANVLTF.

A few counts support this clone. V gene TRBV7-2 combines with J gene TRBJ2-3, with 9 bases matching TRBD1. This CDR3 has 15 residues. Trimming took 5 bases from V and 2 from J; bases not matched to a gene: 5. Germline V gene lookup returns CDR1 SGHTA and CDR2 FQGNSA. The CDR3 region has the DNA TGTGCCAGCAGCCGACGGACAGGGGTCACAGATACGCAGTATTTT. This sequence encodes CASSRRTGVTDTQYF. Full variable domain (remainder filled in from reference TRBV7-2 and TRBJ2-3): GAGVSQSPSNKVTEKGKDVELRCDPISGHTALYWYRQSLGQGLEFLIYFQGNSAPDKSGLPSDRFSAERTGGSVSTLTIQRTQQEDSAVYLCASSRRTGVTDTQYFGPGTRLTVL.

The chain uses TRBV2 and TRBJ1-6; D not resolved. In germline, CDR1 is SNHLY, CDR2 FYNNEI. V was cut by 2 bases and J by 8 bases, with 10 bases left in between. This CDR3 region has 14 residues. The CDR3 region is CASSEITADSPLHF. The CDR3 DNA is TGTGCCAGCAGTGAAATAACAGCGGATTCACCCCTCCACTTT.

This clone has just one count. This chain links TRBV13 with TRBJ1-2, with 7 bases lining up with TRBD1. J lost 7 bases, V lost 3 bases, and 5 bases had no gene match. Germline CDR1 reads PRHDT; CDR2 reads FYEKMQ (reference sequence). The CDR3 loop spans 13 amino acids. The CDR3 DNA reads TGTGCCAGCAGCTTGACAGGGACGTCTGGCTACACCTTC. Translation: CASSLTGTSGYTF.

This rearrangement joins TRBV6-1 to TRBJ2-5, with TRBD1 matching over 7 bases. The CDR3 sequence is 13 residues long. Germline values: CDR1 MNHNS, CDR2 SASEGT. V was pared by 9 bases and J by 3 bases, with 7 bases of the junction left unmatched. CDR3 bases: TGTGCCAGTAATAACAGGGGAAAAGAGACCCAGTACTTC. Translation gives CASNNRGKETQYF.

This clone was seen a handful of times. The CDR3 sequence: CASSSTQALNTEAFF. The CDR3 nucleotides are TGCGCCAGCAGCTCCACCCAGGCGTTGAACACTGAAGCTTTCTTT. The chain links TRBV5-1 to TRBJ1-1; D is unclear. CDR3 length equals 15 residues. Trimming removed 3 bases from V and 0 bases from J, with 12 bases in between. Germline V gene lookup returns CDR1 SGHRS and CDR2 YFSETQ.

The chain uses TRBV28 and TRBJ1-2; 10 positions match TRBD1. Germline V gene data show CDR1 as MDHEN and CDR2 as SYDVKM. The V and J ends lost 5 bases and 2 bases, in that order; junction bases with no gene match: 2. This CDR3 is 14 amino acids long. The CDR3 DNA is TGTGCCAGCAGTACGACAGGGGGCAACTATGGCTACACCTTC. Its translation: CASSTTGGNYGYTF.

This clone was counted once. As DNA, the CDR3 is TGTGCCACCAGCGGAGGGGGGGGAATTCAGCCCCAGCATTTT. This sequence encodes CATSGGGGIQPQHF. The chain is built from TRBV15 and TRBJ1-5, with D perhaps TRBD1 (6 bases). Trimming took 5 bases from V and 6 from J, leaving 14 bases between them. This CDR3 contains 14 residues. Germline V gives CDR1 LNHNV, CDR2 YYDKDF (reference sequence).